This T cell receptor beta chain was identified during a study of multiple sclerosis patients with progressive multifocal leukoencephalopathy. As to time point: roughly 12 months of natalizumab therapy. Here immunoSEQ multiplex PCR was the method, and the copy in TCRdb shows in-frame clones only, minus some. The repertoire holds over 20,000 clones, approximately 90% seen once, with 2% to 2.5% in the top ten. Germline-derived CDR1 and CDR2 are PRHDT and FYEKMQ (reference sequence). The V and J ends lost 2 bases and 6 bases, in that order; junction bases with no gene match: 6. There are 16 residues in the CDR3.

The rearrangement links TRBV13 to TRBJ2-2, with TRBD2 matching over 10 bases. This receptor was taken from a man aged 25-45 years with multiple sclerosis. The material sequenced was PBMCs, taken from a patient treated with natalizumab. This CDR3 is CASSLWASGSPGELFF. As DNA, the CDR3 is TGTGCCAGCAGCTTATGGGCTAGCGGGAGTCCCGGGGAGCTGTTTTTT. The entire variable domain, with the rest obtained from reference TRBV13 and TRBJ2-2, is as follows: AAGVIQSPRHLIKEKRETATLKCYPIPRHDTVYWYQQGPGQDPQFLISFYEKMQSDKGSIPDRFSAQQFSDYHSELNMSSLELGDSALYFCASSLWASGSPGELFFGEGSRLTVL.